The 9 T cell receptor beta chains reported below all come from one sample, sequenced in a study of cytomegalovirus exposure and HLA in healthy donors. PCR used 60 Vbeta primers and 13 Jbeta primers. Profiled with immunoSEQ multiplex PCR; TCRdb holds only in-frame clones, not every one. The repertoire holds some 120,000 clones, with roughly four fifths as singletons. Sequenced: PBMCs. These receptors were obtained from a man aged 18 to 30 in good health and CMV-seronegative.

This chain joins TRBV9 and TRBJ2-5; 9 bases fit TRBD2. V was pared by 0 bases and J by 5 bases, with 5 bases of the junction left unmatched. Germline loops: CDR1 SGDLS, CDR2 YYNGEE. The CDR3 is 15 residues long. This CDR3 is CASSVAASGVETQYF. CDR3 bases: TGTGCCAGCAGCGTAGCGGCTAGCGGGGTTGAGACCCAGTACTTC.

The gene calls are TRBV9 and TRBJ2-3; TRBD2 matches 7 bases. The germline CDR1 and CDR2 sequences are SGDLS and YYNGEE. The ends lost 4 bases at V and 2 bases at J; junction bases unmatched: 7. This CDR3 is 15 amino acids long. The CDR3 is CASSPMGGITDTQYF. The DNA for the CDR3 is TGTGCCAGCAGCCCCATGGGAGGGATCACAGATACGCAGTATTTT.

The rearrangement uses TRBV11-2 and TRBJ2-7, with a possible D match to TRBD1 (6 bases). V was shortened by 3 bases and J by 3 bases, with 12 bases between the two germline ends. CDR1 SGHAT and CDR2 FQNNGV come from the germline V gene. The CDR3 sequence is 14 residues long. CDR3 sequence: CASSFWTDVYEQYF. The DNA for the CDR3 is TGTGCCAGCAGCTTCTGGACAGATGTCTACGAGCAGTACTTC. Together with reference TRBV11-2 and TRBJ2-7, the CDR3 gives the full variable domain: EAGVAQSPRYKIIEKRQSVAFWCNPISGHATLYWYQQILGQGPKLLIQFQNNGVVDDSQLPKDRFSAERLKGVDSTLKIQPAKLEDSAVYLCASSFWTDVYEQYFGPGTRLTVT.

In DNA, the CDR3 is TGTGCCAGCAGTTCCAATTCCGGGACAATATCTGGAAACACCATATATTTT. This gives the protein CASSSNSGTISGNTIYF. The rearrangement links TRBV11-1 to TRBJ1-3, with D possibly TRBD1 on 6 matching bases. The germline V gene encodes CDR1 SGHAT and CDR2 FQDESV (reference sequence). The CDR3 contains 17 residues. Trimming removed 6 bases from V and 1 base from J, with 19 bases in between.

The V gene is TRBV4-3, the J gene TRBJ2-3, with D hard to call. The CDR3 runs to 17 residues. Germline lookup yields CDR1 LGHNA and CDR2 YSLEER. Trimming removed 0 bases at V and 0 bases at J, with 13 bases between. Here the CDR3 reads CASSQDVPLTSTDTQYF. CDR3 in DNA: TGCGCCAGCAGCCAAGATGTACCGCTTACTAGCACAGATACGCAGTATTTT.

The V call is TRBV2, the J call TRBJ2-3, with a tentative D call TRBD2 (5 bases). CDR1 is SNHLY and CDR2 is FYNNEI in the germline V gene. The CDR3 loop spans 13 amino acids. V lost 3 bases and J 8 bases, leaving 12 bases between the germline ends. CDR3 in DNA: TGTGCCAGCAGTGAGGTTAGCGAGGGTACGCAGTATTTT. Translating gives CASSEVSEGTQYF.

This rearrangement joins TRBV18 to TRBJ1-1; 8 bases align to TRBD1. V dropped 3 bases and J dropped 5; count of bases not matched to a gene: 5. The CDR3 extends over 14 amino acids. Germline CDR1 reads KGHSH; CDR2 reads LQKENI. CDR3 DNA sequence: TGTGCCAGCTCACCCCAGGGGGCGGGAACTGAAGCTTTCTTT. Translated: CASSPQGAGTEAFF.

The CDR3 protein is CATRQGANYGYTF. In nucleotides, the CDR3 is TGTGCCACCCGACAGGGGGCGAACTATGGCTACACCTTC. J is TRBJ1-2 and V is TRBV27; TRBD1 agrees at 10 bases. V shed 10 bases, J shed 2 bases, and the junction held 4 bases outside the gene matches. Germline V gene lookup returns CDR1 MNHEY and CDR2 SMNVEV (reference sequence). CDR3 length: 13 residues.

V usage is TRBV5-1 and J usage is TRBJ1-1; 7 bases are a match to TRBD1. Germline V gene sequence: CDR1 SGHRS, CDR2 YFSETQ. The length of the CDR3 is 15 residues. V gave up 4 bases and J gave up 0 bases; unmatched junction bases: 6. The CDR3 nucleotides are TGCGCCAGCAGCCCGGGACAGAAAATGAACACTGAAGCTTTCTTT. Translated, it gives CASSPGQKMNTEAFF. Full variable domain (remainder filled in from reference TRBV5-1 and TRBJ1-1): KAGVTQTPRYLIKTRGQQVTLSCSPISGHRSVSWYQQTPGQGLQFLFEYFSETQRNKGNFPGRFSGRQFSNSRSEMNVSTLELGDSALYLCASSPGQKMNTEAFFGQGTRLTVV.